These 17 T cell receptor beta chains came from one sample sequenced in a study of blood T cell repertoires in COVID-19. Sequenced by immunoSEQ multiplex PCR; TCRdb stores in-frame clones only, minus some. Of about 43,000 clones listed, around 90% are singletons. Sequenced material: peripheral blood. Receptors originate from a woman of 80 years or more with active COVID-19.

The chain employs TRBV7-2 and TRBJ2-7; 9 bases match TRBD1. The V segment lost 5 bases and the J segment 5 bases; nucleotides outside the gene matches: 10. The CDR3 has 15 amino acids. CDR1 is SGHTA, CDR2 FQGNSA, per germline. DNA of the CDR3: TGTGCCAGCAGCCCCGCGGGGACAGGGCGACACGAGCAGTACTTC. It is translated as CASSPAGTGRHEQYF.

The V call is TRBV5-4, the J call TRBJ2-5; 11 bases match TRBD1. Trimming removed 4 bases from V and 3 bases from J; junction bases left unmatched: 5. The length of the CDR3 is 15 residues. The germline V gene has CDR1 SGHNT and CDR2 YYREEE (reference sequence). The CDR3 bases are TGTGCCAGCAGCCGTACGGGACAGGGGGAAGAGACCCAGTACTTC. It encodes CASSRTGQGEETQYF.

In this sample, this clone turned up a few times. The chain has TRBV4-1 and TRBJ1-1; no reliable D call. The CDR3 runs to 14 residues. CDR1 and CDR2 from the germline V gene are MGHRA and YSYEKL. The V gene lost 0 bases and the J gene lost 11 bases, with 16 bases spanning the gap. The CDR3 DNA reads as TGCGCCAGCAGCCAAGATGAGGAGGGTCGCTGGGCTTTCTTT. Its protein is CASSQDEEGRWAFF.

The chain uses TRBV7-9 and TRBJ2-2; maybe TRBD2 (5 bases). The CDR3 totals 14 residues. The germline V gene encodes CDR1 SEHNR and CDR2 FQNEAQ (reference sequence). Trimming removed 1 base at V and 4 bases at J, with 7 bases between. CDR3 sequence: CASSLGSGTGELFF. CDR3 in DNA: TGTGCCAGCAGCTTAGGCAGCGGCACCGGGGAGCTGTTTTTT.

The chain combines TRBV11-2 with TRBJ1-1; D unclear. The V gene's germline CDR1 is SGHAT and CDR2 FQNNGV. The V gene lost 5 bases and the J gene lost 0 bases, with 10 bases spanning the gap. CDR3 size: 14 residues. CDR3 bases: TGTGCCAGCAGCAAACAGACCTTGAACACTGAAGCTTTCTTT. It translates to CASSKQTLNTEAFF.

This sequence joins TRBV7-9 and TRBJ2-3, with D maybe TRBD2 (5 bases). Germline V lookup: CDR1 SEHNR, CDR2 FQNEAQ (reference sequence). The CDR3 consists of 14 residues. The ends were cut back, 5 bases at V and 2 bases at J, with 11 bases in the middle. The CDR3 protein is CASSPGLDTDTQYF. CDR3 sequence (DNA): TGTGCCAGCAGCCCCGGACTGGACACAGATACGCAGTATTTT.

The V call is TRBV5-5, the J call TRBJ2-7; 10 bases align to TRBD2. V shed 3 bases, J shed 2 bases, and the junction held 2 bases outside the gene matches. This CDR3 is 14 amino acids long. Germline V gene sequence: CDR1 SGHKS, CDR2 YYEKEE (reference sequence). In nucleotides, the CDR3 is TGTGCCAGCAGCTCGCTAGCGGGGGCCTACGAGCAGTACTTC. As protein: CASSSLAGAYEQYF.

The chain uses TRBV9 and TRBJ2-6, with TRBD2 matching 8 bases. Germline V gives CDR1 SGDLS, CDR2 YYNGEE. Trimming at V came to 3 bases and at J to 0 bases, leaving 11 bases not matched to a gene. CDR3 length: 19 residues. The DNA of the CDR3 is TGTGCCAGCAGCGCCGTTCCCGGGGGGGCCTCCTCTGGGGCCAACGTCCTGACTTTC. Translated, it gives CASSAVPGGASSGANVLTF.

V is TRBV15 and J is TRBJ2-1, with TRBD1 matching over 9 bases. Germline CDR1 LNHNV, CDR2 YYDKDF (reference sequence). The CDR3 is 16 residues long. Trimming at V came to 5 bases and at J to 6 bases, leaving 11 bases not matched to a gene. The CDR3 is CATSADRDRAVNEQFF. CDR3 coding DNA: TGTGCCACCAGCGCTGACCGGGACAGGGCCGTCAATGAGCAGTTCTTC.

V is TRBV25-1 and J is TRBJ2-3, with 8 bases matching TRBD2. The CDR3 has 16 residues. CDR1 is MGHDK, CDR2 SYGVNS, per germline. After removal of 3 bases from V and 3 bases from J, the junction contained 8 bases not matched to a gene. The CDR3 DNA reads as TGTGCCAGCAGTGAGCCGGCGGGGGGCAGAACAGATACGCAGTATTTT. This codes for CASSEPAGGRTDTQYF.

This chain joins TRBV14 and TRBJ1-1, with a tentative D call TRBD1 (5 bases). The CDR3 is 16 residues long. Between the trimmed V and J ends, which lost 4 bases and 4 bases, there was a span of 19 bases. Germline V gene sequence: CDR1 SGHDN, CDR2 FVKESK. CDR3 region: CASSLRGGVSGTEAFF. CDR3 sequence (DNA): TGTGCCAGCAGCCTCCGCGGGGGGGTATCGGGCACTGAAGCTTTCTTT.

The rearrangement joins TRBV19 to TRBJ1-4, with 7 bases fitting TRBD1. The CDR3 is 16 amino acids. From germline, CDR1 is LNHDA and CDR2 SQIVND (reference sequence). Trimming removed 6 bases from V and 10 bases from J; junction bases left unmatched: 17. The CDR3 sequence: CASSPRQGKAPGKLFF. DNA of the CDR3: TGTGCCAGTAGCCCAAGACAGGGCAAAGCGCCTGGAAAACTGTTTTTT.

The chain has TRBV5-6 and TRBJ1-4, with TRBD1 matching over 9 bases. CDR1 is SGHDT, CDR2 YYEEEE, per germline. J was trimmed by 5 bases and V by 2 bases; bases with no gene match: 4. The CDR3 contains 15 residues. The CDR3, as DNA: TGTGCCAGCAGCTTCCGGGGGACAGGGAATGAAAAACTGTTTTTT. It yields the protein CASSFRGTGNEKLFF.

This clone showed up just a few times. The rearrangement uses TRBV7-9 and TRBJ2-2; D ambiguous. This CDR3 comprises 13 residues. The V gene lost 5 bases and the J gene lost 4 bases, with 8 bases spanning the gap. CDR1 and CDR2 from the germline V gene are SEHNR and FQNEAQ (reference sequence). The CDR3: CASSPRSTGELFF. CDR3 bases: TGTGCCAGCAGCCCCCGGAGCACCGGGGAGCTGTTTTTT. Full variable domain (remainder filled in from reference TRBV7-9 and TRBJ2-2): DTGVSQNPRHKITKRGQNVTFRCDPISEHNRLYWYRQTLGQGPEFLTYFQNEAQLEKSRLLSDRFSAERPKGSFSTLEIQRTEQGDSAMYLCASSPRSTGELFFGEGSRLTVL.

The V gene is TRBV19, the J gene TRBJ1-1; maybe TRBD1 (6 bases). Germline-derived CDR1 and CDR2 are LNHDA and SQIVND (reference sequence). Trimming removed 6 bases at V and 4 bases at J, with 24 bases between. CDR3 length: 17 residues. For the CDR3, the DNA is TGTGCCAGTAGCTTAGGGGGAGCAGGGAGAGTCGCCACTGAAGCTTTCTTT. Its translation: CASSLGGAGRVATEAFF.

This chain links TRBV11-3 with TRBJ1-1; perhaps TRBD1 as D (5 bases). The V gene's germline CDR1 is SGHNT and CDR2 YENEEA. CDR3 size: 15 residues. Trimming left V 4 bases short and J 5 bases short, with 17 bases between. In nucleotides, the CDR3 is TGTGCCAGCAGCTCCGATGTGGGGGGTCGAACTGAAGCTTTCTTT. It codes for CASSSDVGGRTEAFF. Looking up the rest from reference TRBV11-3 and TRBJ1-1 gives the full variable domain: EAGVVQSPRYKIIEKKQPVAFWCNPISGHNTLYWYLQNLGQGPELLIRYENEEAVDDSQLPKDRFSAERLKGVDSTLKIQPAELGDSAVYLCASSSDVGGRTEAFFGQGTRLTVV.

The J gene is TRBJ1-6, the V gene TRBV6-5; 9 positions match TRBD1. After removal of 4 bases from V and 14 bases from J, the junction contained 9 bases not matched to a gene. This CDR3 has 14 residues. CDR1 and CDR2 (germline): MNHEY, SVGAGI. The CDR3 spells CASSSPRDRVSLHF. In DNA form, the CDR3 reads TGTGCCAGCAGTTCTCCCCGGGACAGGGTTTCCCTCCACTTT.